This TCR beta chain came from a study of T cell responses to AZD1222 COVID-19 vaccine. Study outcomes and limitations: Only five or six individuals given AZD1222 were seropositive at baseline. Among vaccine-associated CD4 TCRs, coverage spanned spike, with dominance at 160-218 and 743-854. Reports indicate that nearly half of spike-specific TCRs are directed at unmutated variant regions.

The CDR3 totals 14 residues. J lost 6 bases, V lost 3 bases, and 5 bases had no gene match. In germline, CDR1 is KGHSH, CDR2 LQKENI. Notes on this clone: Its antigen is as yet unknown.

Produced via immunoSEQ multiplex PCR; TCRdb's table is partial and in-frame only. Among about 110,000 clones, around 82% were seen once, and the ten largest hold 4% to 5%. This sample comprised peripheral blood, obtained on day 0 of AZD1222 vaccination. The receptor was derived from an adult in good health. The chain joins TRBV18 to TRBJ2-7, with 10 bases that match TRBD1. The CDR3 DNA sequence: TGTGCCAGCTCACCTTTGACAGGGGGCGGCGAGCAGTACTTC. Translated, it gives CASSPLTGGGEQYF.